Presented here are 28 T cell receptor beta chains from one specimen sequenced in a study of T cell responses to AZD1222 COVID-19 vaccine. Repertoires were generated with immunoSEQ multiplex PCR, while TCRdb's copy carries only in-frame clones and drops some. Here the sample spans 130,000 to 150,000 clones, roughly 87% being singletons. The sequencing here drew on peripheral blood, taken 28 days after the second AZD1222 dose. The source of these receptors is an adult who received the AZD1222 COVID-19 vaccine.

J is TRBJ1-2 and V is TRBV29-1; D gene uncertain. Germline CDR1 reads SQVTM; CDR2 reads ANQGSEA. Trimming removed 3 bases from V and 4 bases from J, with 9 bases in between. CDR3 length equals 12 residues. The CDR3 protein is CSVDRDFYGYTF. The DNA for the CDR3 is TGCAGCGTTGACCGGGATTTCTATGGCTACACCTTC.

This clone was detected only a few times. V gene TRBV2 combines with J gene TRBJ1-2; D gene uncertain. This CDR3 is 13 amino acids long. CDR1 is SNHLY and CDR2 is FYNNEI in the germline V gene. Trimming removed 5 bases from V and 6 bases from J, with 13 bases in between. The CDR3 coding sequence is TGTGCCAGCAGTCGGACCCAGGACCATGGCTACACCTTC. It encodes CASSRTQDHGYTF.

This clone was counted between two and nine times. The chain uses TRBV29-1 and TRBJ1-2; D is unclear. Trimming left V 2 bases short and J 1 base short, with 8 bases between. The germline V gene encodes CDR1 SQVTM and CDR2 ANQGSEA. The CDR3 consists of 13 residues. In nucleotides, the CDR3 is TGCAGCGTTGAATCGGGCAGTAACTATGGCTACACCTTC. It translates to CSVESGSNYGYTF.

The rearrangement links TRBV9 to TRBJ2-1; D uncertain. Germline V CDR1 and CDR2: SGDLS, YYNGEE. There are 15 residues in the CDR3. Trimming removed 0 bases from V and 6 bases from J, with 13 bases in between. The CDR3 reads CASSVAAESGNEQFF. The DNA of the CDR3 is TGTGCCAGCAGCGTAGCTGCTGAATCGGGCAATGAGCAGTTCTTC.

J is TRBJ2-3 and V is TRBV3-1 (or the pseudogene TRBV3-2); no clear D. The CDR3 sequence is 12 residues long. CDR1 is LGHDT, CDR2 YNNKEL, per germline (reference sequence). The germline V and J ends were trimmed by 3 bases and 4 bases, with 5 bases remaining between them. The CDR3 sequence: CASSHTSDTQYF. CDR3 sequence (DNA): TGTGCCAGCAGCCACACCTCAGATACGCAGTATTTT.

The chain joins TRBV18 to TRBJ2-5, with D maybe TRBD2 (5 bases). This CDR3 has 13 residues. The germline V gene encodes CDR1 KGHSH and CDR2 LQKENI. V was pared by 6 bases and J by 1 base, with 9 bases between. CDR3 amino acids: CASSPGIQETQYF. The CDR3 nucleotides are TGTGCCAGCTCTCCCGGGATCCAAGAGACCCAGTACTTC.

The chain is built from TRBV5-6 and TRBJ1-4; 8 bases agree with TRBD1. Germline trimming cut 5 bases from V and 8 bases from J; bases unmatched to any gene: 11. The CDR3 sequence is 15 residues long. In germline, CDR1 is SGHDT, CDR2 YYEEEE. CDR3 nucleotides: TGTGCCAGCAGAGGGACCGGGACAGGCTCGGAAAAACTGTTTTTT. This gives the protein CASRGTGTGSEKLFF.

V gene TRBV7-9 combines with J gene TRBJ2-4; D possibly corresponds to TRBD2 (5 bases). There are 15 residues in the CDR3. The germline V gene has CDR1 SEHNR and CDR2 FQNEAQ (reference sequence). V was cut by 3 bases and J by 7 bases, with 16 bases left in between. CDR3 in amino acids: CASSFGYAGLNIQYF. The DNA for the CDR3 is TGTGCCAGCAGCTTTGGTTATGCGGGTTTGAACATTCAGTACTTC.

This clone was picked up one time. The chain combines TRBV13 with TRBJ2-2; 12 bases are shared with TRBD2. CDR3 length equals 16 residues. Germline lookup yields CDR1 PRHDT and CDR2 FYEKMQ (reference sequence). V was pared by 3 bases and J by 6 bases, with 5 bases of the junction left unmatched. Here the CDR3 DNA reads TGTGCCAGCAGCTTTAGACTAGCGGGAGCCCCCGGGGAGCTGTTTTTT. Its protein is CASSFRLAGAPGELFF.

V and J are TRBV30 and TRBJ1-2; D is unclear. The V end lost 1 base, the J end lost 4 bases, and 7 bases lay between the germline ends. The CDR3 length is 12 residues. Germline lookup yields CDR1 GTSNPN and CDR2 SVGIG (reference sequence). The CDR3 protein is CAWSARTYGYTF. DNA of the CDR3: TGTGCCTGGAGTGCCCGAACCTATGGCTACACCTTC.

This chain links TRBV15 with TRBJ1-2; D call uncertain. The germline CDR1 and CDR2 sequences are LNHNV and YYDKDF (reference sequence). CDR3 length: 16 amino acids. V shed 0 bases and J shed 4 bases, with 15 bases lying between them. This CDR3 is CATSRELPRDGYGYTF. Here the CDR3 DNA reads TGTGCCACCAGCAGAGAACTACCCCGCGATGGCTATGGCTACACCTTC.

V and J are TRBV28 and TRBJ1-3; 12 bases are a match to TRBD1. The CDR3 extends over 16 amino acids. V gave up 4 bases and J gave up 7 bases; unmatched junction bases: 8. Germline CDR1 reads MDHEN; CDR2 reads SYDVKM. The DNA for the CDR3 is TGTGCCAGCAGTTCCTCCCCCGGGACAGGGGGCAACACCATATATTTT. It is translated as CASSSSPGTGGNTIYF.

The chain joins TRBV28 to TRBJ2-7; D is uncertain. This CDR3 comprises 14 residues. Looked up from germline, CDR1 is MDHEN and CDR2 is SYDVKM. Trimming took off 1 base at V and 2 bases at J, with 9 bases between the two ends. The DNA for the CDR3 is TGTGCCAGCAGTTTATTAACTCTACCCTACGAGCAGTACTTC. Protein product: CASSLLTLPYEQYF.

This rearrangement joins TRBV6-6 to TRBJ1-4; 10 bases align to TRBD1. The CDR3 runs to 16 residues. The V gene's germline CDR1 is MNHNY and CDR2 SVGAGI (reference sequence). J lost 1 base, V lost 7 bases, and 6 bases had no gene match. The CDR3 sequence is CASKTGTGETNEKLFF. CDR3 DNA: TGTGCCAGCAAGACCGGGACAGGGGAAACTAATGAAAAACTGTTTTTT.

The CDR3, as DNA: TGTGCCAGCTCATCTACCAGGGTGTCCGGGGAGCTGTTTTTT. It specifies CASSSTRVSGELFF. The gene calls are TRBV18 and TRBJ2-2; maybe TRBD1 (5 bases). The germline V and J ends were trimmed by 5 bases and 6 bases, with 13 bases remaining between them. This CDR3 has 14 amino acids. CDR1 KGHSH and CDR2 LQKENI come from the germline V gene.

The gene calls are TRBV28 and TRBJ1-5, with D unclear. V was clipped by 6 bases and J by 2 bases, with 17 bases between them. Germline lookup yields CDR1 MDHEN and CDR2 SYDVKM. The CDR3 consists of 16 residues. CDR3 DNA: TGTGCCAGCAGCCCTGGAGTGGGGAAGGGCAATCAGCCCCAGCATTTT. Its protein product is CASSPGVGKGNQPQHF.

This clone appeared a few times. The V and J genes are TRBV28 and TRBJ1-2; 7 bases are a match to TRBD1. Germline V CDR1 and CDR2: MDHEN, SYDVKM. The junction had 4 bases not matched to a gene; V was cut back by 4 bases and J by 2 bases. This CDR3 has 14 amino acids. The CDR3, as DNA: TGTGCCAGCAGTTCGACACAGGGGAACTATGGCTACACCTTC. It specifies CASSSTQGNYGYTF.

This chain joins TRBV5-1 and TRBJ2-3, with 14 bases aligning to TRBD2. The V segment lost 0 bases and the J segment 2 bases; nucleotides outside the gene matches: 2. This CDR3 comprises 17 residues. Germline assignment: CDR1 SGHRS and CDR2 YFSETQ. For the CDR3, the DNA is TGCGCCAGCAGCTTGGGACTAGCGGGAGGGCCCACAGATACGCAGTATTTT. It is translated as CASSLGLAGGPTDTQYF. Filled out from reference TRBV5-1 and TRBJ2-3, the complete variable domain reads KAGVTQTPRYLIKTRGQQVTLSCSPISGHRSVSWYQQTPGQGLQFLFEYFSETQRNKGNFPGRFSGRQFSNSRSEMNVSTLELGDSALYLCASSLGLAGGPTDTQYFGPGTRLTVL.

This clone was recorded only once. The J gene is TRBJ1-2, the V gene TRBV9; 9 bases agree with TRBD1. Germline CDR1 is SGDLS and CDR2 is YYNGEE. V was clipped by 5 bases and J by 6 bases; unmatched bases: 5. The CDR3 runs 13 residues. CDR3 coding DNA: TGTGCCAGCAGTCCAACAGGGGGCGATGGCTACACCTTC. Its translation: CASSPTGGDGYTF.

The V and J genes are TRBV6-5 and TRBJ2-1; D gene uncertain. CDR1 MNHEY and CDR2 SVGAGI come from the germline V gene. V dropped 0 bases and J dropped 8 bases, with 8 bases sitting between them. This CDR3 has 13 amino acids. The CDR3 DNA sequence: TGTGCCAGCAGTTACTCTCCAGGCGATGAGCAGTTCTTC. This sequence encodes CASSYSPGDEQFF.

V gene TRBV30 combines with J gene TRBJ1-2; D perhaps matches TRBD1 (6 bases). Germline V gene lookup returns CDR1 GTSNPN and CDR2 SVGIG (reference sequence). Trimming removed 0 bases from V and 6 bases from J, with 14 bases in between. The CDR3 is 14 amino acids. CDR3: CAWSVVTGTNGYTF. In DNA form, the CDR3 reads TGTGCCTGGAGTGTAGTCACAGGGACGAATGGCTACACCTTC. The variable domain in full, completed from reference TRBV30 and TRBJ1-2, reads SQTIHQWPATLVQPVGSPLSLECTVEGTSNPNLYWYRQAAGRGLQLLFYSVGIGQISSEVPQNLSASRPQDRQFILSSKKLLLSDSGFYLCAWSVVTGTNGYTFGSGTRLTVV.

V usage is TRBV28 and J usage is TRBJ2-3; D might be TRBD1 (5 bases). Germline V gene data show CDR1 as MDHEN and CDR2 as SYDVKM. V was pared by 6 bases and J by 4 bases, with 17 bases between. This CDR3 spans 15 amino acids. CDR3 sequence: CASRTQETWADTQYF. The DNA of the CDR3 is TGTGCCAGCAGAACACAGGAGACCTGGGCAGATACGCAGTATTTT.

The rearrangement links TRBV11-2 to TRBJ1-2; no clear D. The germline CDR1 and CDR2 sequences are SGHAT and FQNNGV. The CDR3 spans 13 residues. V was shortened by 3 bases and J by 2 bases, with 7 bases between the two germline ends. This CDR3 reads CASSFYGNYGYTF. The CDR3 DNA is TGTGCCAGCAGCTTTTATGGGAACTATGGCTACACCTTC.

The V and J genes are TRBV30 and TRBJ1-3; D is possibly TRBD1 (6 bases). The CDR3 extends over 13 amino acids. Trimming left V 5 bases short and J 0 bases short, with 8 bases between. The germline V gene has CDR1 GTSNPN and CDR2 SVGIG (reference sequence). CDR3 in DNA: TGTGCCTGGGACAGGCGCTCTGGAAACACCATATATTTT. This translates into CAWDRRSGNTIYF.

The chain carries TRBV27 and TRBJ1-1; D is ambiguous. V lost 5 bases and J lost 1, with 8 bases in between. Germline V CDR1 and CDR2: MNHEY, SMNVEV (reference sequence). The CDR3 runs to 13 residues. CDR3 sequence reads: CASSPGGNTEAFF. CDR3 nucleotides: TGTGCCAGCAGTCCGGGAGGGAACACTGAAGCTTTCTTT.

The rearrangement links TRBV27 to TRBJ1-5; 9 nucleotides match TRBD1. The V segment lost 6 bases and the J segment 2 bases; nucleotides outside the gene matches: 5. Germline loops: CDR1 MNHEY, CDR2 SMNVEV (reference sequence). The CDR3 has 15 amino acids. This CDR3 reads CASSSRTGGNQPQHF. CDR3 nucleotides: TGTGCCAGCAGCTCCCGGACAGGGGGCAATCAGCCCCAGCATTTT.

The genes are TRBV24-1 and TRBJ2-2; no clear D gene. The germline gives CDR1 KGHDR, CDR2 SFDVKD. The CDR3 is 16 residues long. The V gene lost 9 bases and the J gene lost 0 bases, with 16 bases spanning the gap. For the CDR3, the DNA is TGTGCCACCGGCCTAGGGCCTACAGCGAACACCGGGGAGCTGTTTTTT. Amino acid sequence: CATGLGPTANTGELFF.

The rearrangement uses TRBV7-9 and TRBJ1-2; TRBD1 agrees at 9 bases. Trimming at V came to 2 bases and at J to 3 bases, leaving 10 bases not matched to a gene. The CDR3 extends over 17 amino acids. Germline CDR1 reads SEHNR; CDR2 reads FQNEAQ (reference sequence). For the CDR3, the DNA is TGTGCCAGCAGCTTAAAGGGTGACAGGGGGTTTGACTATGGCTACACCTTC. Translating it yields CASSLKGDRGFDYGYTF.